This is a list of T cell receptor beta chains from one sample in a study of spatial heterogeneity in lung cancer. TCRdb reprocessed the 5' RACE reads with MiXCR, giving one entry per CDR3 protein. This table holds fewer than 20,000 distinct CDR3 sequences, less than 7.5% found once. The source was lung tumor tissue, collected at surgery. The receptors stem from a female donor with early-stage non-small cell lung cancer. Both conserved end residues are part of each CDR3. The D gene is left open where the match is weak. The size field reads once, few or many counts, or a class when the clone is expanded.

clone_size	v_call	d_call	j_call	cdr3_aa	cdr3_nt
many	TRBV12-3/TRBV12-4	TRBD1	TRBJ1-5	CASSRQGAAQPQHF	TGTGCCAGCAGTCGACAGGGGGCCGCTCAGCCCCAGCATTTT
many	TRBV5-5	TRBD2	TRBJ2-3	CASSPSGTSDTQYF	TGTGCCAGCAGCCCTAGCGGGACTTCAGATACGCAGTATTTT
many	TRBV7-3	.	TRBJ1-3	CASSLIGGATGNTIYF	TGTGCCAGCAGCTTAATTGGGGGTGCAACTGGAAACACCATATATTTT
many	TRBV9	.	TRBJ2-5	CASSVAPTEQETQYF	TGTGCCAGCAGCGTAGCTCCGACCGAACAAGAGACCCAGTACTTC
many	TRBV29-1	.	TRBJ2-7	CSVEGGTGFYEQYF	TGCAGCGTTGAAGGGGGTACAGGATTCTACGAGCAGTACTTC
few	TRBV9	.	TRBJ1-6	CASSVGPGRLHF	TGTGCCAGCAGCGTAGGCCCGGGACGCCTCCACTTT
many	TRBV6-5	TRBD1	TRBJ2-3	CASRGTGADTQYF	TGTGCCAGCAGGGGTACAGGGGCAGATACGCAGTATTTT
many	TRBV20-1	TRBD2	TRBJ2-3	CSSLVAGRADTQYF	TGCAGTTCACTAGTAGCGGGCCGTGCAGATACGCAGTATTTT
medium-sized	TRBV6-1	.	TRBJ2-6	CASSESYGSLLTF	TGTGCCAGCAGTGAAAGTTACGGATCCCTCCTGACTTTC
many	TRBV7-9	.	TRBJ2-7	CASSQTDYEQYF	TGTGCCAGCAGCCAGACAGACTACGAGCAGTACTTC
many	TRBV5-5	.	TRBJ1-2	CASSLDRDGYTF	TGTGCCAGCAGCTTGGACAGGGATGGCTACACCTTC